These 20 T cell receptor beta chains came from one sample sequenced in a study of T cell responses to AZD1222 COVID-19 vaccine. TCRdb's copy holds only in-frame clones and misses some; the assay was immunoSEQ multiplex PCR. The sample holds more than 75,000 clones; around 93% are singletons and the top ten take 7.5%. This sample comprised peripheral blood, obtained on day 0 of AZD1222 vaccination. Receptors originate from an adult in good health.

Only a few counts were recorded for this clone. The V and J genes are TRBV19 and TRBJ1-5, with 9 bases that match TRBD1. CDR3 length: 16 amino acids. The germline gives CDR1 LNHDA, CDR2 SQIVND (reference sequence). After removal of 5 bases from V and 5 bases from J, the junction contained 10 bases not matched to a gene. The CDR3 DNA reads TGTGCCAGTAGTGTCTCCCGGGACAGGGTTTATCAGCCCCAGCATTTT. Amino acid sequence: CASSVSRDRVYQPQHF. Looking up the rest from reference TRBV19 and TRBJ1-5 gives the full variable domain: DGGITQSPKYLFRKEGQNVTLSCEQNLNHDAMYWYRQDPGQGLRLIYYSQIVNDFQKGDIAEGYSVSREKKESFPLTVTSAQKNPTAFYLCASSVSRDRVYQPQHFGDGTRLSIL.

This clone was seen just once. The chain joins TRBV18 to TRBJ1-6; 9 nucleotides agree with TRBD1. CDR3 size: 14 residues. Germline CDR1 and CDR2: KGHSH and LQKENI. With 6 bases clipped from V and 10 bases from J, the junction kept 7 bases outside the gene matches. The chain's CDR3 is CASSFRTGDSPLHF. DNA of the CDR3: TGTGCCAGCTCTTTTAGGACAGGGGACTCACCCCTCCACTTT.

The J gene is TRBJ1-1, the V gene TRBV3-1 (or the pseudogene TRBV3-2); D is unclear. V was cut by 1 base and J by 5 bases, with 8 bases left in between. This CDR3 spans 13 amino acids. From germline, CDR1 is LGHDT and CDR2 YNNKEL (reference sequence). In DNA form, the CDR3 reads TGTGCCAGCAGCCAAGTTATTAAGACTGAAGCTTTCTTT. This codes for CASSQVIKTEAFF.

The chain carries TRBV2 and TRBJ1-4; 8 bases agree with TRBD1. Germline V gives CDR1 SNHLY, CDR2 FYNNEI. The trim removed 7 bases at V and 8 bases at J, leaving 9 bases unmatched. This CDR3 spans 14 amino acids. CDR3 in DNA: TGTGCCAGCATAAAGGACAGGGTAGGGGAAAAACTGTTTTTT. Encoded protein: CASIKDRVGEKLFF.

The J gene is TRBJ1-1, the V gene TRBV3-1 (or the pseudogene TRBV3-2); D is perhaps TRBD1 (5 bases). The V and J ends lost 4 bases and 4 bases respectively, with 16 bases between them. The germline V gene encodes CDR1 LGHDT and CDR2 YNNKEL (reference sequence). This CDR3 has 15 amino acids. The CDR3 here is CASSPRGGVRTEAFF. The CDR3, as DNA: TGTGCCAGCAGCCCCCGTGGGGGTGTTCGCACTGAAGCTTTCTTT.

The V call is TRBV14, the J call TRBJ2-4; no firm D call. The germline V gene has CDR1 SGHDN and CDR2 FVKESK. V was clipped by 4 bases and J by 1 base, with 11 bases between them. This CDR3 comprises 15 residues. CDR3 residues: CASSPLSSAKNIQYF. The DNA of the CDR3 is TGTGCCAGCAGCCCGCTGAGTAGTGCCAAAAACATTCAGTACTTC.

The gene calls are TRBV5-4 and TRBJ2-7; D is possibly TRBD1 or TRBD2 (5 bases each). The V gene lost 5 bases and the J gene lost 0 bases, with 12 bases spanning the gap. Per germline, CDR1 SGHNT and CDR2 YYREEE (reference sequence). The CDR3 is made up of 14 amino acids. The CDR3 loop is CASRQGTFSYEQYF. The CDR3 DNA reads as TGTGCCAGCAGGCAAGGGACGTTCTCCTACGAGCAGTACTTC. The entire variable domain, with the rest obtained from reference TRBV5-4 and TRBJ2-7, is as follows: ETGVTQSPTHLIKTRGQQVTLRCSSQSGHNTVSWYQQALGQGPQFIFQYYREEENGRGNFPPRFSGLQFPNYSSELNVNALELDDSALYLCASRQGTFSYEQYFGPGTRLTVT.

This clone was observed once. This chain connects TRBV10-3 to TRBJ1-2; possible D gene TRBD1, 6 bases. The CDR3 length is 13 residues. Germline lookup yields CDR1 ENHRY and CDR2 SYGVKD. V was clipped by 8 bases and J by 8 bases, with 18 bases between them. The CDR3 sequence: CAIHPTGREGYTF. In nucleotides, the CDR3 is TGTGCCATCCATCCGACAGGCAGAGAGGGCTACACCTTC.

V usage is TRBV12-1 and J usage is TRBJ1-2; TRBD1 is the table's D call, not checked against the DNA. TRBV12-1 constitutes a pseudogene. The CDR3 has 21 amino acids. The CDR3 DNA reads as TGTGCCAGCAGCTCCCATGGGGGTACAGGGAGAGGGGGTCTCTCGACTTATGGCTACACCTTC. It specifies CASSSHGGTGRGGLSTYGYTF.

The V gene is TRBV25-1, the J gene TRBJ2-2; D is possibly TRBD1 (6 bases). V was clipped by 6 bases and J by 1 base, with 9 bases between them. The CDR3 covers 14 residues. The germline CDR1 and CDR2 sequences are MGHDK and SYGVNS. CDR3 loop: CASSLTGNTGELFF. The CDR3, as DNA: TGTGCCAGCAGCCTGACAGGGAACACCGGGGAGCTGTTTTTT. Supplemented by reference TRBV25-1 and TRBJ2-2, the full variable domain reads EADIYQTPRYLVIGTGKKITLECSQTMGHDKMYWYQQDPGMELHLIHYSYGVNSTEKGDLSSESTVSRIRTEHFPLTLESARPSHTSQYLCASSLTGNTGELFFGEGSRLTVL.

The J gene is TRBJ2-2, the V gene TRBV14, with D perhaps given as TRBD1 or TRBD2 (5 bases each). The CDR3 has 14 amino acids. CDR1 is SGHDN and CDR2 is FVKESK in the germline V gene. V was clipped by 3 bases and J by 6 bases, with 11 bases between them. CDR3 sequence reads: CASSQFLGAGELFF. CDR3 DNA sequence: TGTGCCAGCAGCCAGTTTCTGGGGGCCGGGGAGCTGTTTTTT. The full variable domain, with the rest looked up from reference TRBV14 and TRBJ2-2, is EAGVTQFPSHSVIEKGQTVTLRCDPISGHDNLYWYRRVMGKEIKFLLHFVKESKQDESGMPNNRFLAERTGGTYSTLKVQPAELEDSGVYFCASSQFLGAGELFFGEGSRLTVL.

The rearrangement joins TRBV27 to TRBJ1-4, with D hard to call. Trimming removed 5 bases from V and 0 bases from J, with 10 bases in between. Germline CDR1 reads MNHEY; CDR2 reads SMNVEV (reference sequence). The CDR3 runs 15 residues. The CDR3 DNA reads as TGTGCCAGCAGTCCTCCACCTGCAACTAATGAAAAACTGTTTTTT. It translates to CASSPPPATNEKLFF. The full variable domain, with the rest looked up from reference TRBV27 and TRBJ1-4, is EAQVTQNPRYLITVTGKKLTVTCSQNMNHEYMSWYRQDPGLGLRQIYYSMNVEVTDKGDVPEGYKVSRKEKRNFPLILESPSPNQTSLYFCASSPPPATNEKLFFGSGTQLSVL.

The chain recombines TRBV4-1 with TRBJ2-3; TRBD1 is a possible D gene (5 bases). The ends were cut back, 0 bases at V and 4 bases at J, with 14 bases in the middle. The CDR3 extends over 16 amino acids. Germline assignment: CDR1 MGHRA and CDR2 YSYEKL. The CDR3 region is CASSQDFSGWADTQYF. In nucleotides, the CDR3 is TGCGCCAGCAGCCAAGATTTCTCAGGGTGGGCAGATACGCAGTATTTT.

This clone was detected only once. V and J are TRBV19 and TRBJ2-3; D ambiguous. The germline V gene encodes CDR1 LNHDA and CDR2 SQIVND (reference sequence). Trimming took off 4 bases at V and 0 bases at J, with 8 bases between the two ends. The CDR3 extends over 14 amino acids. The CDR3 DNA sequence: TGTGCCAGTAGTAGCGGACCGAGCACAGATACGCAGTATTTT. Its protein product is CASSSGPSTDTQYF.

V and J are TRBV27 and TRBJ1-5; no clear D. The CDR3 length is 14 residues. Germline assignment: CDR1 MNHEY and CDR2 SMNVEV (reference sequence). The germline V and J ends were trimmed by 5 bases and 5 bases, with 13 bases remaining between them. The CDR3 here is CASSPRSRYQPQHF. The CDR3 DNA is TGTGCCAGCAGTCCCCGTAGTAGGTATCAGCCCCAGCATTTT.

The gene calls are TRBV28 and TRBJ1-1, with TRBD1 matching over 10 bases. Germline loops: CDR1 MDHEN, CDR2 SYDVKM. The J segment lost 5 bases and the V segment lost 3 bases, leaving 6 bases of the junction unmatched. The CDR3 covers 15 residues. The CDR3 DNA is TGTGCCAGCAGTTTGACAGGGGGCGCGGGTACTGAAGCTTTCTTT. This codes for CASSLTGGAGTEAFF.

V is TRBV19 and J is TRBJ1-4, with a tentative D call TRBD1 (5 bases). The CDR3 has 13 residues. Germline-derived CDR1 and CDR2 are LNHDA and SQIVND (reference sequence). V dropped 3 bases and J dropped 10 bases, with 12 bases sitting between them. CDR3 nucleotides: TGTGCCAGTAGTATTCGGCCAGACAGAAAACTGTTTTTT. Translated, it gives CASSIRPDRKLFF.

J is TRBJ2-2 and V is TRBV20-1, with 12 nucleotides matching TRBD1. V lost 3 bases, J lost 3 bases, and 5 bases stayed unmatched. CDR1 is DFQATT, CDR2 SNEGSKA, per germline (reference sequence). The CDR3 length is 16 residues. The CDR3 DNA is TGCAGTGCTAGTGGGACAGGGGGCGCGCACACCGGGGAGCTGTTTTTT. Translated: CSASGTGGAHTGELFF.

The count of this clone is one. Other DNA sequences in the sample encode the same CDR3. J is TRBJ2-3 and V is TRBV7-3; D gene uncertain. The CDR3 spans 13 residues. V was trimmed by 2 bases and J by 3 bases, leaving 6 bases between them. CDR1 is SGHTA and CDR2 is FQGTGA in the germline V gene. CDR3 sequence: CASSLLGTDTQYF. The DNA for the CDR3 is TGTGCCAGCAGCTTATTGGGTACAGATACGCAGTATTTT.

V and J are TRBV19 and TRBJ2-5; TRBD1 might be the D (6 bases). Deletions cut 6 bases from V and 5 bases from J, with 16 bases between. The CDR3 spans 14 residues. Germline lookup yields CDR1 LNHDA and CDR2 SQIVND (reference sequence). Here the CDR3 reads CASSPQGTWETQYF. CDR3 sequence (DNA): TGTGCCAGTAGCCCACAGGGAACATGGGAGACCCAGTACTTC.